These 16 T cell receptor beta chains share one sample of origin, sequenced in a study of human T cells and chemical hapten exposure. Time point of the sample: pre-sensitization, week 0. Treatment reported: therapeutic diphenylcyclopropenone sensitization with weekly scalp DPC. TCRdb reanalysed the RACE reads using MiXCR and keeps one entry per CDR3 protein. The sample has roughly 250,000 distinct CDR3 sequences; approximately 8.6% are singletons. This material consisted of whole blood, taken in connection with sensitization to the hapten diphenylcyclopropenone (DPC). The source is a woman aged 40 to 50 with alopecia areata. Some clones in this sample may be carry-over from other donors' samples.

The genes are TRBV24-1 and TRBJ2-1, with D tentatively TRBD1 (6 bases). This CDR3 comprises 16 residues. CDR1 is KGHDR, CDR2 SFDVKD, per germline. V was clipped by 3 bases and J by 9 bases, with 20 bases between them. The CDR3 reads CATSDKLQGFLGEQFF. DNA of the CDR3: TGTGCCACCAGTGATAAGCTACAGGGATTCCTTGGTGAGCAGTTCTTC.

The sample holds a few counts of this clonotype. V usage is TRBV9 and J usage is TRBJ2-7, with a weak D call TRBD1 (6 bases). Trimming removed 0 bases at V and 4 bases at J, with 8 bases between. The CDR3 spans 13 residues. Germline V lookup: CDR1 SGDLS, CDR2 YYNGEE. The CDR3 loop is CASSVGTAYEQYF. DNA for the CDR3: TGTGCCAGCAGCGTAGGGACAGCTTACGAGCAGTACTTC.

The V call is TRBV2, the J call TRBJ1-2, with 9 bases aligning to TRBD1. CDR1 is SNHLY, CDR2 FYNNEI, per germline. This CDR3 spans 15 amino acids. V was pared by 8 bases and J by 2 bases, with 9 bases of the junction left unmatched. CDR3 sequence (DNA): TGTGCCAGCGGAGCCGGGACAGGGAACAACTATGGCTACACCTTC. It translates to CASGAGTGNNYGYTF.

This clonotype occurred a few times. The chain uses TRBV11-2 and TRBJ2-4; D is perhaps TRBD1 or TRBD2 (5 bases each). Germline V gene sequence: CDR1 SGHAT, CDR2 FQNNGV. The length of the CDR3 is 14 residues. Trimming removed 1 base from V and 9 bases from J, with 13 bases in between. The CDR3 is CASSLGTPGAIQYF. The CDR3 DNA follows: TGTGCCAGCAGCTTAGGGACGCCCGGGGCCATTCAGTACTTC.

The chain is built from TRBV3-1 and TRBJ2-6; D is possibly TRBD2 (6 bases). V lost 1 base to trimming and J lost 0 bases, with 13 bases between them. The CDR3 has 18 residues. Germline V gene lookup returns CDR1 LGHDT and CDR2 YNNKEL (reference sequence). The CDR3 protein is CASSQGKGTLSGANVLTF. CDR3 bases: TGTGCCAGCAGCCAAGGGAAAGGGACTCTCTCTGGGGCCAACGTCCTGACTTTC.

This clonotype has just a few counts. The chain uses TRBV6-2 or TRBV6-3 and TRBJ2-7, with TRBD1 matching 7 bases. CDR1 and CDR2 from the germline V gene are MNHEY and SVGEGT. This CDR3 comprises 16 residues. The ends lost 0 bases at V and 3 bases at J; junction bases unmatched: 8. CDR3 sequence: CASSYSSRGNFYEQYF. The DNA of the CDR3 is TGTGCCAGCAGTTACTCGAGCAGGGGGAATTTCTACGAGCAGTACTTC.

This clonotype was seen at least ten times. This chain joins TRBV6-2 or TRBV6-3 and TRBJ2-7; 8 positions match TRBD1. Germline-derived CDR1 and CDR2 are MNHEY and SVGEGT. CDR3 length: 12 amino acids. The trim removed 6 bases at V and 6 bases at J, leaving 4 bases unmatched. In nucleotides, the CDR3 is TGTGCCAGCAGGAAGACAGGGGTCGAGCAGTACTTC. It encodes CASRKTGVEQYF.

V usage is TRBV19 and J usage is TRBJ2-1; 8 nucleotides match TRBD1. The CDR3 length is 17 residues. Germline V lookup: CDR1 LNHDA, CDR2 SQIVND (reference sequence). Trimming cost V 3 bases and J 6 bases; bases outside gene matches: 13. DNA for the CDR3: TGTGCCAGTAGTATCCACCGAACCACTACAGGGGGCAATGAGCAGTTCTTC. This gives the protein CASSIHRTTTGGNEQFF.

This clonotype was seen more than once but under ten times. The chain carries TRBV7-9 and TRBJ2-7; D perhaps matches TRBD1 (6 bases). Germline CDR1 SEHNR, CDR2 FQNEAQ (reference sequence). V lost 1 base, J lost 2 bases, and 9 bases lay in between. The CDR3 extends over 14 amino acids. The CDR3 DNA reads as TGTGCCAGCAGCTTAGAGGCAGGGGCCTACGAGCAGTACTTC. This codes for CASSLEAGAYEQYF.

A few counts support this clonotype. V and J are TRBV28 and TRBJ2-3; D is unresolved. Germline lookup yields CDR1 MDHEN and CDR2 SYDVKM. The CDR3 totals 14 residues. The V end was cut by 6 bases, the J end by 1 base, with 11 bases between. The CDR3 DNA is TGTGCCAGCAGGGGCGGTTCTGGCACAGATACGCAGTATTTT. Translated: CASRGGSGTDTQYF.

This clonotype turned up a few times. This chain connects TRBV20-1 to TRBJ2-7; 7 bases are shared with TRBD2. The germline gives CDR1 DFQATT, CDR2 SNEGSKA (reference sequence). This CDR3 contains 15 residues. The V segment lost 6 bases and the J segment 3 bases; nucleotides outside the gene matches: 14. This chain's CDR3 is CSAPRSGLADYEQYF. CDR3 coding DNA: TGCAGTGCGCCCCGCTCGGGCCTAGCGGACTACGAGCAGTACTTC.

The chain has TRBV7-9 and TRBJ1-5; D is unresolved. Germline assignment: CDR1 SEHNR and CDR2 FQNEAQ (reference sequence). V gave up 3 bases and J gave up 3 bases, with 9 bases separating them. This CDR3 is 14 amino acids long. CDR3 region: CASSLEGNNQPQHF. In DNA, the CDR3 is TGTGCCAGCAGCTTGGAAGGCAACAATCAGCCCCAGCATTTT. The variable domain in full, completed from reference TRBV7-9 and TRBJ1-5, reads DTGVSQNPRHKITKRGQNVTFRCDPISEHNRLYWYRQTLGQGPEFLTYFQNEAQLEKSRLLSDRFSAERPKGSFSTLEIQRTEQGDSAMYLCASSLEGNNQPQHFGDGTRLSIL.

This clonotype was counted ten times or more. The V call is TRBV20-1, the J call TRBJ2-7; a weak D match, TRBD1 (5 bases). The germline gives CDR1 DFQATT, CDR2 SNEGSKA (reference sequence). V was cut by 0 bases and J by 5 bases, with 14 bases left in between. The CDR3 runs 14 residues. The CDR3 here is CSAREIGAVHEQYF. CDR3 DNA sequence: TGCAGTGCTAGAGAGATAGGGGCAGTTCACGAGCAGTACTTC.

The CDR3 loop is CASSQVRDRGNEQFF. The CDR3 region has the DNA TGTGCCAGCAGCCAAGTCCGGGACAGGGGAAATGAGCAGTTCTTC. V usage is TRBV3-1 and J usage is TRBJ2-1; 10 bases fit TRBD1. The germline V gene has CDR1 LGHDT and CDR2 YNNKEL (reference sequence). The ends lost 1 base at V and 7 bases at J; junction bases unmatched: 4. This CDR3 is 15 amino acids long.

The rearrangement uses TRBV7-2 and TRBJ2-5, with 12 bases identical to TRBD2. Germline lookup yields CDR1 SGHTA and CDR2 FQGNSA. V lost 6 bases, J lost 8 bases, and 10 bases stayed unmatched. This CDR3 comprises 15 residues. In DNA form, the CDR3 reads TGTGCCAGCAGTTCCGGACTAGCGGGAAGCCTAACCCAGTACTTC. Residues: CASSSGLAGSLTQYF.

This clonotype was seen only a few times. V and J are TRBV7-8 and TRBJ2-2, with D possibly being TRBD1 (5 bases). Trimming removed 5 bases at V and 5 bases at J, with 15 bases between. The CDR3 length is 15 residues. The V gene's germline CDR1 is SGHVS and CDR2 FQNEAQ. CDR3 DNA sequence: TGTGCCAGCAGCCGAGAAAGGGGAAAAACCGGGGAGCTGTTTTTT. This translates into CASSRERGKTGELFF.